This is a list of T cell receptor beta chains from one sample in a study of glioma-infiltrating T cells after dendritic cell vaccination. This table comes from immunoSEQ multiplex PCR, and its TCRdb copy is limited to in-frame clones, with some not included. The table includes some 99,000 clones, approximately 80% detected once. The sample consisted of blood, taken after dendritic cell vaccination. The receptors here all came from a human donor with glioblastoma. The CDR3 runs from the conserved cysteine through the conserved F or W. A D gene is named only where the DNA matches it firmly. Size values are once, few and many counts, or a class for expanded clones, and some rows have none.

D	V	size	J	CDR3	DNA
TRBD1	TRBV5-1	.	TRBJ2-1	CASSLSGTGGFYNEQFF	TGCGCCAGCAGCTTGTCCGGGACAGGGGGCTTCTACAATGAGCAGTTCTTC
TRBD1	TRBV2	.	TRBJ1-2	CASSEETGIYGYTF	TGTGCCAGCAGTGAAGAGACAGGGATCTATGGCTACACCTTC
.	TRBV2	.	TRBJ1-3	CASSDGLTANTIYF	TGTGCCAGCAGTGACGGCCTGACAGCTAACACCATATATTTT
.	TRBV6-1	.	TRBJ1-2	CASSEIGQRYGYTF	TGTGCCAGCAGTGAAATTGGGCAGCGGTATGGCTACACCTTC
TRBD2	TRBV27	.	TRBJ2-3	CASSSGLAGGDTQYF	TGTGCCAGCAGCTCGGGACTAGCGGGGGGAGATACGCAGTATTTT
TRBD2	TRBV7-3	.	TRBJ2-3	CASSPRGLAPGTDTQYF	TGTGCCAGCAGCCCTCGAGGACTAGCCCCCGGCACAGATACGCAGTATTTT
TRBD2	TRBV18	.	TRBJ2-7	CASSPLGVGTRTYEQYF	TGTGCCAGCTCACCACTAGGCGTCGGGACTAGGACCTACGAGCAGTACTTC
.	TRBV15	.	TRBJ1-5	CATSRDPTAYQPQHF	TGTGCCACCAGCAGAGACCCGACAGCGTATCAGCCCCAGCATTTT
.	TRBV9	.	TRBJ2-1	CASSVLGEPYNEQFF	TGTGCCAGCAGCGTGCTCGGGGAGCCCTACAATGAGCAGTTCTTC
.	TRBV5-1	.	TRBJ1-1	CASSAGMNTEAFF	TGCGCCAGCAGCGCAGGGATGAACACTGAAGCTTTCTTT
TRBD1	TRBV7-6	.	TRBJ2-1	CASSLESGQGGFVYNEQFF	TGTGCCAGCAGCTTAGAATCGGGACAGGGGGGATTTGTTTACAATGAGCAGTTCTTC
.	TRBV10-3	.	TRBJ2-1	CAISEGLAREQFF	TGTGCCATCAGTGAAGGGCTAGCCCGTGAGCAGTTCTTC
.	TRBV4-2	.	TRBJ2-3	CASSLRQGTDTQYF	TGTGCCAGCAGCCTCCGTCAGGGCACAGATACGCAGTATTTT
TRBD1	TRBV5-1	.	TRBJ2-6	CASSLEPGGSGANVLTF	TGCGCCAGCAGCTTGGAGCCAGGGGGATCTGGGGCCAACGTCCTGACTTTC
TRBD2	TRBV27	once	TRBJ2-7	CASSLVGGAAGSSYEQYF	TGTGCCAGCAGTTTGGTCGGGGGGGCGGCAGGGAGCTCCTACGAGCAGTACTTC
.	TRBV29-1	.	TRBJ1-1	CSVRNSRMLGTEAFF	TGCAGCGTTCGGAACAGCCGGATGCTGGGCACTGAAGCTTTCTTT
.	TRBV4-1	.	TRBJ2-3	CASSHLKGSLPHIADTQYF	TGCGCCAGCAGCCACCTAAAGGGGTCCCTACCCCATATTGCAGATACGCAGTATTTT
.	TRBV5-6	once	TRBJ2-7	CASSLGYGRSQGEQYF	TGTGCCAGCAGCTTGGGCTACGGGAGATCCCAGGGCGAGCAGTACTTC
.	TRBV27	.	TRBJ2-3	CASSVSGAALVLKQYF	TGTGCCAGCAGTGTCTCGGGAGCCGCCCTCGTCTTGAAGCAGTATTTT
TRBD2	TRBV18	.	TRBJ2-2	CASSPPNAELAGTGELFF	TGTGCCAGCTCACCACCTAACGCTGAACTAGCGGGTACCGGGGAGCTGTTTTTT
.	TRBV12-1	.	TRBJ1-5	CASSLQGQGEQPQHF	TGTGCCAGCAGCTTACAGGGACAGGGGGAACAGCCCCAGCATTTT
.	TRBV21-1	few	TRBJ1-1	CASSNCWAYGSEAFF	.
.	TRBV28	.	TRBJ2-4	CASSFRWSRPAKNIQYF	TGTGCCAGCAGTTTTAGGTGGAGTCGCCCGGCCAAAAACATTCAGTACTTC
.	TRBV27	.	TRBJ1-1	CASSPWGRWTEAFF	TGTGCCAGCAGTCCATGGGGGCGTTGGACTGAAGCTTTCTTT
TRBD1	TRBV10-3	.	TRBJ1-2	CAISDPTGGGYTF	TGTGCCATCAGTGACCCGACAGGGGGGGGCTACACCTTC
TRBD1	TRBV7-9	.	TRBJ1-2	CASSSYLGGAVGYTF	TGTGCCAGCAGCTCATACCTAGGGGGCGCCGTTGGCTACACCTTC
.	TRBV19	.	TRBJ2-2	CASIPRQGQPSGTNTGELFF	TGTGCCAGTATTCCTCGACAGGGGCAACCAAGCGGGACAAACACCGGGGAGCTGTTTTTT
TRBD1	TRBV6-5	few	TRBJ1-5	CASRRVQGFDQPQHF	TGTGCCAGCAGGAGAGTACAGGGGTTCGATCAGCCCCAGCATTTT
.	TRBV15	.	TRBJ1-5	CATSRGQISNQPQHF	TGTGCCACCAGCAGAGGTCAGATCAGCAATCAGCCCCAGCATTTT